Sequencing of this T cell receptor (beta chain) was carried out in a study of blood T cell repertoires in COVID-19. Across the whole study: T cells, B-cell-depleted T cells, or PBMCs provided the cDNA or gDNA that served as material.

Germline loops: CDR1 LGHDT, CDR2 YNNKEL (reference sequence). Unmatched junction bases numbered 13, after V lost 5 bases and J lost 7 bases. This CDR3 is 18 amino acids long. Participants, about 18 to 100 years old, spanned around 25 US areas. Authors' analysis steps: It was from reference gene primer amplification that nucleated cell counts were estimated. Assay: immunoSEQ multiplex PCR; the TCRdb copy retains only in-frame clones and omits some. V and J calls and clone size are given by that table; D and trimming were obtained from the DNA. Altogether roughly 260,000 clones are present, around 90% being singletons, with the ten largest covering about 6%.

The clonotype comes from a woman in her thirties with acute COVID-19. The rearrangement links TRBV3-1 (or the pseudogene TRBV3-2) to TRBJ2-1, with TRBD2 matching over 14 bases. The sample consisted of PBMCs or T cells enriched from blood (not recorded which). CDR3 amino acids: CASSGHPGLAGARNEQFF. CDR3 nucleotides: TGTGCCAGCAGCGGGCACCCGGGACTAGCGGGAGCGAGGAATGAGCAGTTCTTC.